The 15 T cell receptor beta chains presented below share a single source sample, sequenced in a study of early T cells in non-severe SARS-CoV-2 infection. TCRdb processed the 5' RACE reads anew with MiXCR; each CDR3 protein has one entry. This table holds roughly 50,000 distinct CDR3 sequences, about 7.7% found once. The sample here was whole blood, taken at baseline. Receptors originate from an adult who was a healthcare worker with PCR-confirmed SARS-CoV-2 infection or an uninfected control (not recorded which).

This clonotype was counted ten times or more. This chain links TRBV6-2 or TRBV6-3 with TRBJ1-2; a weak D match, TRBD1 (5 bases). V was shortened by 7 bases and J by 0 bases, with 15 bases between the two germline ends. This CDR3 is 15 amino acids long. Germline V gene lookup returns CDR1 MNHEY and CDR2 SVGEGT. CDR3 sequence reads: CASTEGEFANYGYTF. The CDR3 DNA follows: TGTGCCAGCACTGAAGGGGAGTTCGCTAACTATGGCTACACCTTC.

This clonotype was observed a few times. V usage is TRBV24-1 and J usage is TRBJ2-5; TRBD1 aligns across 10 bases. The CDR3 is made up of 15 amino acids. The trim removed 6 bases at V and 3 bases at J, leaving 6 bases unmatched. CDR1 and CDR2 (germline): KGHDR, SFDVKD. The CDR3, as DNA: TGTGCCACCAGTCCCGGGACAGGGGTTGAAGAGACCCAGTACTTC. It yields the protein CATSPGTGVEETQYF.

This chain links TRBV3-1 with TRBJ2-1, with 8 bases aligning to TRBD1. Losses at the gene ends were 3 bases for V and 7 bases for J; bases not matched to a gene: 8. Per the germline V gene, CDR1 is LGHDT and CDR2 is YNNKEL (reference sequence). The CDR3 is made up of 15 amino acids. Here the CDR3 DNA reads TGTGCCAGCAGCCATGCCAGGGGGCTCGCGAATGAGCAGTTCTTC. It encodes CASSHARGLANEQFF.

The chain carries TRBV7-2 and TRBJ2-5; no clear D. This CDR3 is built from 14 residues. Trimming took off 5 bases at V and 1 base at J, with 11 bases between the two ends. The germline CDR1 and CDR2 sequences are SGHTA and FQGNSA. This CDR3 is CASSPGRSQETQYF. The CDR3 nucleotides read TGTGCCAGCAGCCCCGGACGGTCCCAAGAGACCCAGTACTTC. Full variable domain (rest looked up from reference TRBV7-2 and TRBJ2-5): GAGVSQSPSNKVTEKGKDVELRCDPISGHTALYWYRQSLGQGLEFLIYFQGNSAPDKSGLPSDRFSAERTGGSVSTLTIQRTQQEDSAVYLCASSPGRSQETQYFGPGTRLLVL.

The chain recombines TRBV11-2 with TRBJ2-7; no reliable D call. Per the germline V gene, CDR1 is SGHAT and CDR2 is FQNNGV. The CDR3 totals 12 residues. The germline V and J ends were trimmed by 8 bases and 6 bases, with 14 bases remaining between them. The CDR3 nucleotides are TGTGCCAGCTCCCCCACCGGTCCCGAGCAGTACTTC. Protein product: CASSPTGPEQYF.

The J gene is TRBJ1-2, the V gene TRBV19; D remains ambiguous. Germline CDR1 is LNHDA and CDR2 is SQIVND (reference sequence). CDR3 size: 12 residues. Deletions cut 4 bases from V and 3 bases from J, with 6 bases between. The CDR3 DNA follows: TGTGCCAGTAGTAGAACTGACTATGGCTACACCTTC. Protein sequence: CASSRTDYGYTF.

This chain joins TRBV11-2 and TRBJ2-5; the D gene could be TRBD1 or TRBD2 (5 bases each). In germline, CDR1 is SGHAT, CDR2 FQNNGV. Trimming took off 5 bases at V and 5 bases at J, with 12 bases between the two ends. The CDR3 consists of 13 residues. The CDR3: CASSADTGETQYF. The CDR3 DNA reads as TGTGCCAGCAGCGCGGACACGGGGGAGACCCAGTACTTC.

This clonotype was detected ten times or more. The chain links TRBV7-2 to TRBJ1-5; D is uncertain. V was clipped by 2 bases and J by 6 bases, with 11 bases between them. Germline lookup yields CDR1 SGHTA and CDR2 FQGNSA. CDR3 length equals 14 residues. The CDR3 DNA is TGTGCCAGCAGCTTATTCTGGGCTAGTCAGCCCCAGCATTTT. Translated, it gives CASSLFWASQPQHF.

This clonotype was observed at least ten times. The V gene is TRBV7-8, the J gene TRBJ2-3, with 7 nucleotides matching TRBD2. CDR1 and CDR2 from the germline V gene are SGHVS and FQNEAQ. The CDR3 is 17 amino acids. V was clipped by 4 bases and J by 9 bases; unmatched bases: 19. In nucleotides, the CDR3 is TGTGCCAGCAGCTCCCTGGGGAGCGGGACCCCCAGGGAGACGCAGTATTTT. Protein product: CASSSLGSGTPRETQYF.

This clonotype was detected only a few times. The chain carries TRBV28 and TRBJ2-7; the match to TRBD1 covers 11 bases. V was clipped by 6 bases and J by 0 bases; unmatched bases: 7. From germline, CDR1 is MDHEN and CDR2 SYDVKM. There are 16 residues in the CDR3. The DNA of the CDR3 is TGTGCCAGCAGCCCGGGACAGGGGGGCTTCTCCTACGAGCAGTACTTC. Its translation: CASSPGQGGFSYEQYF.

This clonotype was detected ten times or more. The gene calls are TRBV3-1 and TRBJ2-5; possible D gene TRBD2, 6 bases. Germline assignment: CDR1 LGHDT and CDR2 YNNKEL (reference sequence). This CDR3 contains 12 residues. V was cut by 8 bases and J by 4 bases, with 11 bases left in between. The CDR3, as DNA: TGTGCCAGCGGCGGGGCCGGAGAGACCCAGTACTTC. It is translated as CASGGAGETQYF.

This clonotype was seen more than once but under ten times. CDR3 in amino acids: CASSQVVSDRPNTEAFF. The CDR3 DNA reads as TGTGCCAGCAGCCAAGTGGTTTCAGACAGACCAAACACTGAAGCTTTCTTT. This chain joins TRBV3-1 and TRBJ1-1; D may be TRBD1 (5 bases). Trimming removed 1 base from V and 2 bases from J, with 17 bases in between. There are 17 residues in the CDR3. Germline CDR1 and CDR2: LGHDT and YNNKEL (reference sequence).

This clonotype occurred many times. This chain joins TRBV7-6 and TRBJ2-1; 9 bases match TRBD2. Unmatched junction bases numbered 3, after V lost 2 bases and J lost 1 base. The germline gives CDR1 SGHVS, CDR2 FNYEAQ. CDR3 size: 16 residues. This CDR3 is CASSLLAGPSYNEQFF. In DNA, the CDR3 is TGTGCCAGCAGCTTACTAGCGGGGCCTTCCTACAATGAGCAGTTCTTC.

The genes are TRBV6-2 or TRBV6-3 and TRBJ2-6; D may correspond to TRBD1 or TRBD2 (7 bases each). Trimming cost V 8 bases and J 8 bases, with 25 bases left between them. Germline lookup yields CDR1 MNHEY and CDR2 SVGEGT. CDR3 size: 17 residues. The CDR3 DNA sequence: TGTGCCAGCTCCAACTTCGATAGACAGGGAGGGTCCAACGTCCTGACTTTC. It is translated as CASSNFDRQGGSNVLTF.

The chain links TRBV12-3 or TRBV12-4 to TRBJ1-2; D is perhaps TRBD1 (5 bases). CDR3 length: 15 residues. The V gene lost 1 base and the J gene lost 8 bases, with 17 bases spanning the gap. This CDR3 is CASSLGSSGLEGYTF. DNA for the CDR3: TGTGCCAGCAGTTTAGGCTCATCAGGGCTTGAGGGCTACACCTTC.